Listed below are T cell receptor beta chains from one sample, sequenced in a study of CD8+ T cells in alopecia areata. Sequenced by immunoSEQ multiplex PCR; TCRdb stores in-frame clones only, minus some. Seen here are some 240,000 clones, more than 45% observed once, and the top ten hold roughly 1.6%. Here the sequenced sample was CD4+ T cells sorted from blood, taken at week 4, from a patient treated with tofacitinib. The receptor set was obtained from a human donor with alopecia areata. CDR3s include the opening cysteine and the closing phenylalanine or tryptophan. A D gene is named only where the DNA matches it firmly. Size values are once, few and many counts, or a class for expanded clones, and some rows have none.

D gene: TRBD1; J gene: TRBJ1-2; clone size: .; V gene: TRBV30; CDR3 protein: CAWSAGQRAYGYTF; CDR3 DNA: TGTGCCTGGAGCGCGGGACAGAGGGCCTATGGCTACACCTTC
D gene: .; J gene: TRBJ2-7; clone size: once; V gene: TRBV5-1; CDR3 protein: CASSPPEGWGYEQYF; CDR3 DNA: TGCGCCAGCAGCCCCCCGGAGGGTTGGGGCTACGAGCAGTACTTC
D gene: .; J gene: TRBJ2-6; clone size: .; V gene: TRBV4-3; CDR3 protein: CASSQEFGGVGANVLTF; CDR3 DNA: TGCGCCAGCAGCCAAGAGTTTGGAGGGGTTGGGGCCAACGTCCTGACTTTC
D gene: TRBD2; J gene: TRBJ2-3; clone size: .; V gene: TRBV5-1; CDR3 protein: CASSLEPSGGGTDTQYF; CDR3 DNA: TGCGCCAGCAGCTTGGAACCTAGCGGGGGGGGCACAGATACGCAGTATTTT
D gene: .; J gene: TRBJ2-3; clone size: .; V gene: TRBV7-3; CDR3 protein: CASSLGTISDTQYF; CDR3 DNA: TGTGCCAGCAGCTTAGGAACTATCTCAGATACGCAGTATTTT
D gene: TRBD2; J gene: TRBJ2-3; clone size: .; V gene: TRBV4-3; CDR3 protein: CASSQDPAGGVTDTQYF; CDR3 DNA: TGCGCCAGCAGCCAAGACCCAGCGGGGGGGGTCACAGATACGCAGTATTTT
D gene: .; J gene: TRBJ1-1; clone size: few; V gene: TRBV9; CDR3 protein: CASSVLNGGLDTEAFF; CDR3 DNA: TGTGCCAGCAGCGTCCTCAATGGGGGATTGGACACTGAAGCTTTCTTT
D gene: TRBD1; J gene: TRBJ1-2; clone size: few; V gene: TRBV29-1; CDR3 protein: CSVETGGPGYTF; CDR3 DNA: TGCAGCGTTGAAACAGGGGGTCCTGGCTACACCTTC
D gene: TRBD2; J gene: TRBJ2-7; clone size: .; V gene: TRBV15; CDR3 protein: CATSTRTSGGPVYEQYF; CDR3 DNA: TGTGCCACCAGCACCCGGACTAGCGGGGGGCCCGTCTACGAGCAGTACTTC
D gene: TRBD1; J gene: TRBJ1-1; clone size: .; V gene: TRBV15; CDR3 protein: CATSSHRGLITEAFF; CDR3 DNA: TGTGCCACCAGCAGCCACAGGGGCCTGATCACTGAAGCTTTCTTT
D gene: .; J gene: TRBJ2-7; clone size: .; V gene: TRBV30; CDR3 protein: CAFGAYEQYF; CDR3 DNA: TGTGCCTTCGGGGCCTACGAGCAGTACTTC
D gene: .; J gene: TRBJ2-4; clone size: .; V gene: TRBV29-1; CDR3 protein: CSVITLTGGGRAKNIQYF; CDR3 DNA: TGCAGCGTCATAACACTGACGGGTGGGGGCCGGGCCAAAAACATTCAGTACTTC
D gene: TRBD1; J gene: TRBJ1-5; clone size: .; V gene: TRBV30; CDR3 protein: CAWTDREGQPQHF; CDR3 DNA: TGTGCCTGGACCGACAGGGAGGGTCAGCCCCAGCATTTT
D gene: .; J gene: TRBJ2-5; clone size: .; V gene: TRBV19; CDR3 protein: CASSIGSQETQYF; CDR3 DNA: TGTGCCAGTAGTATTGGCTCCCAAGAGACCCAGTACTTC
D gene: .; J gene: TRBJ1-4; clone size: .; V gene: TRBV5-1; CDR3 protein: CASSEFSATNEKLFF; CDR3 DNA: TGCGCCAGCAGCGAGTTCTCAGCAACTAATGAAAAACTGTTTTTT
D gene: .; J gene: TRBJ2-1; clone size: .; V gene: TRBV4-2; CDR3 protein: CASSQAGSSYNEQFF; CDR3 DNA: TGTGCCAGCAGCCAAGCGGGGAGCTCCTACAATGAGCAGTTCTTC
D gene: .; J gene: TRBJ2-4; clone size: .; V gene: TRBV30; CDR3 protein: CAWSVHRPTALAKNIQYF; CDR3 DNA: TGTGCCTGGAGTGTACACAGGCCGACCGCACTAGCCAAAAACATTCAGTACTTC
D gene: TRBD1; J gene: TRBJ1-4; clone size: .; V gene: TRBV5-4; CDR3 protein: CASSLGPGQGNEKLFF; CDR3 DNA: TGTGCCAGCAGCTTGGGGCCGGGACAGGGTAATGAAAAACTGTTTTTT
D gene: .; J gene: TRBJ2-7; clone size: few; V gene: TRBV5-1; CDR3 protein: CASSLEATGLAYEQYF; CDR3 DNA: TGCGCCAGCAGCTTGGAGGCGACGGGTTTGGCCTACGAGCAGTACTTC
D gene: .; J gene: TRBJ1-1; clone size: .; V gene: TRBV5-1; CDR3 protein: CASSPGRPNTEAFF; CDR3 DNA: TGCGCCAGCAGCCCTGGACGGCCTAACACTGAAGCTTTCTTT
D gene: .; J gene: TRBJ2-7; clone size: .; V gene: TRBV13; CDR3 protein: CASSSPGLSYEQYF; CDR3 DNA: TGTGCCAGCAGCTCCCCCGGGCTATCCTACGAGCAGTACTTC
D gene: .; J gene: TRBJ2-7; clone size: .; V gene: TRBV2; CDR3 protein: CASSEALRSTYEQYF; CDR3 DNA: TGTGCCAGCAGTGAAGCGCTTCGGTCAACCTACGAGCAGTACTTC
D gene: .; J gene: TRBJ1-5; clone size: .; V gene: TRBV2; CDR3 protein: CASSEQGKGQPQHF; CDR3 DNA: TGTGCCAGCTCCGAGCAGGGTAAGGGTCAGCCCCAGCATTTT
D gene: .; J gene: TRBJ2-1; clone size: .; V gene: TRBV11-2; CDR3 protein: CASSLNSHPSYNEQFF; CDR3 DNA: TGTGCCAGCAGCTTGAACAGCCATCCCTCCTACAATGAGCAGTTCTTC
D gene: TRBD2; J gene: TRBJ2-3; clone size: .; V gene: TRBV4-3; CDR3 protein: CASSQVAGASTDTQYF; CDR3 DNA: TGCGCCAGCAGCCAAGTAGCGGGGGCCAGCACAGATACGCAGTATTTT
D gene: .; J gene: TRBJ2-1; clone size: .; V gene: TRBV19; CDR3 protein: CASSIAGASSYNEQFF; CDR3 DNA: TGTGCCAGTAGTATAGCAGGGGCAAGCTCCTACAATGAGCAGTTCTTC
D gene: .; J gene: TRBJ2-3; clone size: many; V gene: TRBV10-3; CDR3 protein: CAISESAIDTQYF; CDR3 DNA: TGTGCCATCAGTGAGTCGGCCATAGATACGCAGTATTTT
D gene: .; J gene: TRBJ2-7; clone size: .; V gene: TRBV10-3; CDR3 protein: CAISPGRGIEQYF; CDR3 DNA: TGTGCCATCAGTCCCGGCAGGGGAATCGAGCAGTACTTC
D gene: TRBD1; J gene: TRBJ2-5; clone size: .; V gene: TRBV5-1; CDR3 protein: CASSVGQPKETQYF; CDR3 DNA: TGCGCCAGCAGCGTGGGACAGCCAAAAGAGACCCAGTACTTC
D gene: TRBD2; J gene: TRBJ2-1; clone size: once; V gene: TRBV15; CDR3 protein: CATSSGGASYNEQFF; CDR3 DNA: TGTGCCACGTCTAGCGGGGGGGCCTCCTACAATGAGCAGTTCTTC
D gene: TRBD1; J gene: TRBJ1-4; clone size: once; V gene: TRBV15; CDR3 protein: CATSRDGRGDEKLFF; CDR3 DNA: TGTGCCACCAGCAGAGATGGCAGGGGGGATGAAAAACTGTTTTTT
D gene: TRBD1; J gene: TRBJ1-2; clone size: .; V gene: TRBV29-1; CDR3 protein: CSVGQGTYGYTF; CDR3 DNA: TGCAGCGTTGGACAGGGCACCTATGGCTACACCTTC
D gene: TRBD1; J gene: TRBJ1-2; clone size: .; V gene: TRBV30; CDR3 protein: CAWSVDRGHGYTF; CDR3 DNA: TGTGCCTGGAGCGTGGACAGGGGGCATGGCTACACCTTC